This TCR beta chain emerged from a study of cytomegalovirus exposure and HLA in healthy donors. Notes on the study in general: Specificity of a few CMV-associated chains for CMV antigens was verified in vitro.

The validation cohort, a group of some 120 subjects, included the donors and was separate from the approximately 700-subject first cohort. This clone was counted a single time. Its cognate antigen is unknown. V lost 3 bases to trimming and J lost 6 bases; unmatched junction nucleotides: 0. The CDR3 has 12 amino acids. CDR1 SGHDT and CDR2 YYEEEE come from the germline V gene. Assay used: immunoSEQ multiplex PCR; TCRdb lists only in-frame clones, some missing. The sample comprises some 160,000 clones, about 89% of which are singletons, and roughly 0.7% rests with the top ten. The sequence derives from a man aged 18-30 years in good health and CMV-seronegative. The sample was PBMCs. The chain couples TRBV5-6 to TRBJ1-2; TRBD1 matches 9 bases. The CDR3 nucleotides read TGTGCCAGCAGCTGGGACAGGGATGGCTACACCTTC. Amino acids: CASSWDRDGYTF. Full variable domain (outside the CDR3, taken from reference TRBV5-6 and TRBJ1-2): DAGVTQSPTHLIKTRGQQVTLRCSPKSGHDTVSWYQQALGQGPQFIFQYYEEEERQRGNFPDRFSGHQFPNYSSELNVNALLLGDSALYLCASSWDRDGYTFGSGTRLTVV.